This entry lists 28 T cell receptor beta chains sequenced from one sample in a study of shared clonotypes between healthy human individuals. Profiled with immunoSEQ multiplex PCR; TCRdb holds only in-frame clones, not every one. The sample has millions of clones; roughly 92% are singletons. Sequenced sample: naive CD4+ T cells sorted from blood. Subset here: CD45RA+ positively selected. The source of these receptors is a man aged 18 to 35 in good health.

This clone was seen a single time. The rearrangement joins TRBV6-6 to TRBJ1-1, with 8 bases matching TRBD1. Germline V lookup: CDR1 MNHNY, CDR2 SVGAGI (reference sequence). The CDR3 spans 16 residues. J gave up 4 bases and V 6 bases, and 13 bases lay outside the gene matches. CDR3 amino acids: CASRYAVLTGGTEAFF. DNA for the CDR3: TGTGCCAGCAGATACGCCGTCCTTACAGGGGGCACTGAAGCTTTCTTT.

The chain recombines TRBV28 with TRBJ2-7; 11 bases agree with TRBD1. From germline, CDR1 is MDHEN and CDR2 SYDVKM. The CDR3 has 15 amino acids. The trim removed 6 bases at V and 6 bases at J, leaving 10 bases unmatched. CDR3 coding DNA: TGTGCCAGCAGCCCAGGGGGACAGGGGGTCCGCGAGCAGTACTTC. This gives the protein CASSPGGQGVREQYF.

The CDR3 sequence is CASSAASGGAAGNNEQFF. The CDR3 nucleotides are TGTGCCAGCAGCGCTGCTAGCGGGGGGGCCGCCGGAAACAATGAGCAGTTCTTC. The chain joins TRBV7-9 to TRBJ2-1, with 12 positions matching TRBD2. The J segment lost 5 bases and the V segment lost 5 bases, leaving 13 bases of the junction unmatched. This CDR3 has 18 residues. Germline V gene lookup returns CDR1 SEHNR and CDR2 FQNEAQ (reference sequence).

In nucleotides, the CDR3 is TGTGCCAGCAGCCACGGTGGGGTCGGCGAAAAACTGTTTTTT. Its translation: CASSHGGVGEKLFF. The J gene is TRBJ1-4, the V gene TRBV28; D unclear. Trimming cost V 6 bases and J 8 bases, with 16 bases left between them. The CDR3 is 14 amino acids. The germline gives CDR1 MDHEN, CDR2 SYDVKM.

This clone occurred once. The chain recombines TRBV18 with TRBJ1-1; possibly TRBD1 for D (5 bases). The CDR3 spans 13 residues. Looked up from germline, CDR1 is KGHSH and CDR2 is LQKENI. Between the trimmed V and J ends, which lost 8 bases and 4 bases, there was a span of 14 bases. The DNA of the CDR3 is TGTGCCAGCGGAGAGGGGAGAGTCACTGAAGCTTTCTTT. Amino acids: CASGEGRVTEAFF.

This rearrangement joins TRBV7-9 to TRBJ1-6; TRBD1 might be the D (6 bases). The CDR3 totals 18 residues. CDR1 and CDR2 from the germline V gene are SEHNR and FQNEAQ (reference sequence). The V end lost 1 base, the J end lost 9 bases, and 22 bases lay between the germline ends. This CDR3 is CASSLEGGGGRGSSPLHF. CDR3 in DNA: TGTGCCAGCAGCTTAGAAGGGGGAGGGGGAAGAGGAAGTTCACCCCTCCACTTT.

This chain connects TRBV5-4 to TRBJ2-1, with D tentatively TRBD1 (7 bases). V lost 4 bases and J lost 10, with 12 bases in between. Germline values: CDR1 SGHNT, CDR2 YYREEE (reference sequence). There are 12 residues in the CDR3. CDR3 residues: CASSGGTAEQFF. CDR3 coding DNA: TGTGCCAGCAGCGGGGGGACAGCCGAGCAGTTCTTC.

CDR3 sequence reads: CASSPPGLLSYEQYF. CDR3 nucleotides: TGCGCCAGCAGCCCGCCGGGACTACTCTCCTACGAGCAGTACTTC. The chain couples TRBV4-3 to TRBJ2-7, with 7 positions matching TRBD2. Trimming took 4 bases from V and 0 from J; bases not matched to a gene: 6. Germline loops: CDR1 LGHNA, CDR2 YSLEER. CDR3 length equals 15 residues.

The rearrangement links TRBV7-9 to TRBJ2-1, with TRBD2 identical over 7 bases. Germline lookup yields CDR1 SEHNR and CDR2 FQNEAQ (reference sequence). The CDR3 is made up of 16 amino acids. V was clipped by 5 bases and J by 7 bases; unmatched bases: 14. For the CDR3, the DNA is TGTGCCAGCAGCCCAAGCAAGGGCGGGAGATTGAATGAGCAGTTCTTC. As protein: CASSPSKGGRLNEQFF.

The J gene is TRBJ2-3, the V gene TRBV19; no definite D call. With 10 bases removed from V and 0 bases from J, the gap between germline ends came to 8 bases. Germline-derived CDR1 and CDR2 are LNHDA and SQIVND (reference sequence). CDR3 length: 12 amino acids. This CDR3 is CATSQSTDTQYF. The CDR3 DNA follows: TGTGCCACCTCCCAAAGCACAGATACGCAGTATTTT.

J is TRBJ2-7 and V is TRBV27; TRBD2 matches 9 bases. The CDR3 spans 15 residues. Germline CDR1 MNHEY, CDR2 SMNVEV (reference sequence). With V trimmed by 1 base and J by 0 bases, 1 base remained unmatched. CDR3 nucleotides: TGTGCCAGCAGTTTATATAGCGGGAGCTCCTACGAGCAGTACTTC. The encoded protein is CASSLYSGSSYEQYF.

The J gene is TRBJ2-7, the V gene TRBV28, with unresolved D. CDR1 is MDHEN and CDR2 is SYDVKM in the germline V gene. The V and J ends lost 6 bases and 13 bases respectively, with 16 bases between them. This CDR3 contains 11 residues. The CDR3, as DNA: TGTGCCAGCAGCAATCCAAGGTCCCATTACTTC. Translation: CASSNPRSHYF.

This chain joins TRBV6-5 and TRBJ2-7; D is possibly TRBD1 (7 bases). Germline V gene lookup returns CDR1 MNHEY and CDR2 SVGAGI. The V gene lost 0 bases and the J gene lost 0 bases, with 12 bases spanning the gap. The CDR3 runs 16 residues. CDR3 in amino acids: CASSYSEGQPSYEQYF. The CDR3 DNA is TGTGCCAGCAGTTACTCGGAGGGACAGCCCTCCTACGAGCAGTACTTC.

CDR3 region: CASSLDSLYNEQFF. In DNA form, the CDR3 reads TGTGCCAGCAGTTTAGATTCTCTTTACAATGAGCAGTTCTTC. The chain has TRBV27 and TRBJ2-1; D ambiguous. V shed 2 bases and J shed 4 bases, with 9 bases lying between them. Germline V CDR1 and CDR2: MNHEY, SMNVEV (reference sequence). The CDR3 consists of 14 residues.

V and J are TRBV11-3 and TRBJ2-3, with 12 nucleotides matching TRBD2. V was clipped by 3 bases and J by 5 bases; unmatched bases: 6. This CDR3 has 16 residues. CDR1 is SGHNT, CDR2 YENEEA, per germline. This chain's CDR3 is CASSLRLAGVKDTQYF. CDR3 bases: TGTGCCAGCAGCTTGAGACTAGCGGGAGTTAAAGATACGCAGTATTTT. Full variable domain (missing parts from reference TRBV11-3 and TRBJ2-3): EAGVVQSPRYKIIEKKQPVAFWCNPISGHNTLYWYLQNLGQGPELLIRYENEEAVDDSQLPKDRFSAERLKGVDSTLKIQPAELGDSAVYLCASSLRLAGVKDTQYFGPGTRLTVL.

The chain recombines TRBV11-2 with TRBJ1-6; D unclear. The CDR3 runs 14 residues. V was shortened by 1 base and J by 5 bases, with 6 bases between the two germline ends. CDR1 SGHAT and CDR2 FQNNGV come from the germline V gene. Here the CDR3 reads CASSLAGHNSPLHF. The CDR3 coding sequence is TGTGCCAGCAGCTTAGCGGGTCATAATTCACCCCTCCACTTT.

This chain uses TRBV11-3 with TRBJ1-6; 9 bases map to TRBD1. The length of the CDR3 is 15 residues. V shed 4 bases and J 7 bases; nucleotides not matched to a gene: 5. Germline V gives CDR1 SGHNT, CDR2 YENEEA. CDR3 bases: TGTGCCAGCAGCTCGGGACAGGGAGAAAATTCACCCCTCCACTTT. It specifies CASSSGQGENSPLHF.

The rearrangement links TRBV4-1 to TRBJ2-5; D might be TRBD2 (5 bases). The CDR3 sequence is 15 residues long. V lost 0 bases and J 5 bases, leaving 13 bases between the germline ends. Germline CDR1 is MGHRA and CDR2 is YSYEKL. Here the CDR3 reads CASSQDGIAYETQYF. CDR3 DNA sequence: TGCGCCAGCAGCCAAGATGGAATAGCGTATGAGACCCAGTACTTC.

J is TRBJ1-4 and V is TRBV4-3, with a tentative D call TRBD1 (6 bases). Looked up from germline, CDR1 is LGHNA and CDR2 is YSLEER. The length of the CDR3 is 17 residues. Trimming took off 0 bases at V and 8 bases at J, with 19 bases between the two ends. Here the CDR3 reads CASSQDLSSGVGEKLFF. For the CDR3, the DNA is TGCGCCAGCAGCCAAGATCTCTCCTCAGGGGTCGGGGAAAAACTGTTTTTT.

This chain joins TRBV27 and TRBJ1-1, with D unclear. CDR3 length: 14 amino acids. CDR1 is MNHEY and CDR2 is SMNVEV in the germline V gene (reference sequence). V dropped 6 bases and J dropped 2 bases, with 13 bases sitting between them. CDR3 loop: CASRRDLYNTEAFF. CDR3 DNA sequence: TGTGCCAGCAGGCGGGATTTATACAACACTGAAGCTTTCTTT.

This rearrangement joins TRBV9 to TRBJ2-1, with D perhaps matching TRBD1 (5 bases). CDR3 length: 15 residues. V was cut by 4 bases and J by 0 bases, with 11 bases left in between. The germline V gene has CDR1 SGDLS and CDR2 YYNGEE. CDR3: CASSLPQGSYNEQFF. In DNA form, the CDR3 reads TGTGCCAGCAGCCTACCCCAGGGCTCCTACAATGAGCAGTTCTTC.

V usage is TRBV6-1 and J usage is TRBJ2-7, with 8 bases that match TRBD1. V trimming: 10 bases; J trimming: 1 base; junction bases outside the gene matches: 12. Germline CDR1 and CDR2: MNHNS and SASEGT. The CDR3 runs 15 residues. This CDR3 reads CATYTGDRTSYEQYF. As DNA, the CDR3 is TGTGCCACCTACACGGGGGACAGGACTTCCTACGAGCAGTACTTC.

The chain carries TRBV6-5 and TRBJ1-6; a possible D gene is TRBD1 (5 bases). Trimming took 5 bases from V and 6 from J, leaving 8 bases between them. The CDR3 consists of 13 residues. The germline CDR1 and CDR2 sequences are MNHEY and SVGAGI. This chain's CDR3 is CASSKTVNSPLHF. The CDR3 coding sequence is TGTGCCAGCAGTAAGACAGTTAATTCACCCCTCCACTTT.

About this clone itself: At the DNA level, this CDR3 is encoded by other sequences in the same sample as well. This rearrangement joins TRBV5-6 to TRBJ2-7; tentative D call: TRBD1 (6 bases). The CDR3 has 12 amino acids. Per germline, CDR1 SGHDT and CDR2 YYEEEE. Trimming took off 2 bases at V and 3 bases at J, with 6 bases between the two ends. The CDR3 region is CASSLQGYEQYF. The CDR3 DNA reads TGTGCCAGCAGCTTACAGGGCTACGAGCAGTACTTC.

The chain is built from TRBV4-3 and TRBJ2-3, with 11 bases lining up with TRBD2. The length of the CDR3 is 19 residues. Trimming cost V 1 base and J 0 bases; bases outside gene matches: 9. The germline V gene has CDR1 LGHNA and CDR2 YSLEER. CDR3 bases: TGCGCCAGCAGCCAAGCCCGACTAGCGGGGTCTCCTAGCACAGATACGCAGTATTTT. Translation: CASSQARLAGSPSTDTQYF.

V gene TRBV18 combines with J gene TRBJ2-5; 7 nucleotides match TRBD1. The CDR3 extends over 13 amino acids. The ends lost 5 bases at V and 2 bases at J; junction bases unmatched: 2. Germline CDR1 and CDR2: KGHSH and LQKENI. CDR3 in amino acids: CASSGGQQETQYF. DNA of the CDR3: TGTGCCAGCTCAGGGGGACAGCAAGAGACCCAGTACTTC.

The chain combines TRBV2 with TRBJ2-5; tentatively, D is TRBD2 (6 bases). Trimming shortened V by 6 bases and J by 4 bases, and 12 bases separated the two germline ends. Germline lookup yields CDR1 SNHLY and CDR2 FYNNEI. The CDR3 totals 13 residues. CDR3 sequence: CASSYLGGETQYF. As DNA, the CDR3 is TGTGCCAGCAGCTACCTGGGGGGAGAGACCCAGTACTTC. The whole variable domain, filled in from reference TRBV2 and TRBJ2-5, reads EPEVTQTPSHQVTQMGQEVILRCVPISNHLYFYWYRQILGQKVEFLVSFYNNEISEKSEIFDDQFSVERPDGSNFTLKIRSTKLEDSAMYFCASSYLGGETQYFGPGTRLLVL.

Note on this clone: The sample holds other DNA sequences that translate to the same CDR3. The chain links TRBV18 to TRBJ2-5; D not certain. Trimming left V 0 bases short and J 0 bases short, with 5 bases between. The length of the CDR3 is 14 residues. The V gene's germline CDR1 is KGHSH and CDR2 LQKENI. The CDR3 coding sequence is TGTGCCAGCTCACCACCGGGCCACCAAGAGACCCAGTACTTC. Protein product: CASSPPGHQETQYF.